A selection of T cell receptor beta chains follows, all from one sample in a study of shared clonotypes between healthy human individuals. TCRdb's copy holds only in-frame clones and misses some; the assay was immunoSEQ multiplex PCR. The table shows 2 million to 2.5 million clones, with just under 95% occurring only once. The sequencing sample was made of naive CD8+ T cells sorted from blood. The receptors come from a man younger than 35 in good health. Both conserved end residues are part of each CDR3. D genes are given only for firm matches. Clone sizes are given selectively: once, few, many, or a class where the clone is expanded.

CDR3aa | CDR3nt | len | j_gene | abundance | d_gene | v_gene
CASSLAQGAIDTQYF | TGTGCCAGCAGCTTAGCCCAGGGGGCAATAGATACGCAGTATTTT | 15 | TRBJ2-3 | once | TRBD1 | TRBV7-9
CASSYDDGAAFSYEQYF | TGTGCCAGCAGTTACGATGACGGAGCAGCCTTCTCCTACGAGCAGTACTTC | 17 | TRBJ2-7 | - | - | TRBV2
CAWSGDSRTYEQYF | TGTGCCTGGAGTGGTGACAGCCGGACCTACGAGCAGTACTTC | 14 | TRBJ2-7 | - | - | TRBV30
CASSFLGDKSEQFF | TGTGCCAGCAGTTTTTTAGGGGACAAGAGTGAGCAGTTCTTC | 14 | TRBJ2-1 | - | - | TRBV27
CASSSEGVSWYYGYTF | TGTGCCAGCAGTAGTGAAGGTGTTTCGTGGTACTATGGCTACACCTTC | 16 | TRBJ1-2 | - | - | TRBV28
CASSFAGGELFF | TGTGCCAGCAGCTTCGCGGGCGGGGAGCTGTTTTTT | 12 | TRBJ2-2 | - | - | TRBV9
CASSQETLPYNEQFF | TGCGCCAGCAGCCAAGAAACATTACCGTACAATGAGCAGTTCTTC | 15 | TRBJ2-1 | - | - | TRBV4-1
CASSNTYEQYF | TGTGCCAGCAGCAATACTTACGAGCAGTACTTC | 11 | TRBJ2-7 | - | - | TRBV27
CASSDPDNYGYTF | TGTGCCAGCAGTGATCCGGATAACTATGGCTACACCTTC | 13 | TRBJ1-2 | - | - | TRBV6-1
CATLGPTGGSSGNTIYF | TGTGCCACCTTAGGACCCACAGGGGGGAGCTCTGGAAACACCATATATTTT | 17 | TRBJ1-3 | - | TRBD1 | TRBV15
CATPRPGQGGNEQFF | TGCGCCACCCCACGGCCGGGACAGGGTGGGAATGAGCAGTTCTTC | 15 | TRBJ2-1 | - | TRBD1 | TRBV10-1
CASSEYRGTEAFF | TGTGCCAGCAGCGAATACAGGGGCACTGAAGCTTTCTTT | 13 | TRBJ1-1 | - | TRBD1 | TRBV7-6